This T cell receptor beta chain was found in a study of T-cell memory formation after mild COVID-19. TCRdb passed the 5' RACE reads through MiXCR, listing each CDR3 protein once. Among about 180,000 distinct CDR3 sequences listed, more than 15% were seen once. CDR3 length: 13 amino acids. Trimming left V 3 bases short and J 1 base short, with 5 bases between. The germline gives CDR1 SGHDT, CDR2 YYEEEE. This chain joins TRBV5-6 and TRBJ2-1; no clear D gene. This TCR came from an adult woman who had mild COVID-19 (a few samples of this study predate the infection). Cell type and time point are not known. The sample was PBMCs or a T cell subset sorted from them (not recorded which). As DNA, the CDR3 is TGTGCCAGCAGCTCTATTTCCTACAATGAGCAGTTCTTC. Its protein product is CASSSISYNEQFF.